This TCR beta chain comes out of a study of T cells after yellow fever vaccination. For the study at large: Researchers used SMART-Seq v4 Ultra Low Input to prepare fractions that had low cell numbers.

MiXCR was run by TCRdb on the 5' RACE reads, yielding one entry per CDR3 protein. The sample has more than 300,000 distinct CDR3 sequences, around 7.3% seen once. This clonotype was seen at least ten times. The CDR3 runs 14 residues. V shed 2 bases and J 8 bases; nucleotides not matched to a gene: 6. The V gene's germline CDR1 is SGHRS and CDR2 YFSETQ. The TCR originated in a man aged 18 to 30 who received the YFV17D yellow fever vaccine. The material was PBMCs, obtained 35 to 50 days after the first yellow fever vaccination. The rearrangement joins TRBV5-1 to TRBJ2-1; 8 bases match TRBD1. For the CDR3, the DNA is TGCGCCAGCAGCTTTACAGGGGGTATCGATGAGCAGTTCTTC. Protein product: CASSFTGGIDEQFF.